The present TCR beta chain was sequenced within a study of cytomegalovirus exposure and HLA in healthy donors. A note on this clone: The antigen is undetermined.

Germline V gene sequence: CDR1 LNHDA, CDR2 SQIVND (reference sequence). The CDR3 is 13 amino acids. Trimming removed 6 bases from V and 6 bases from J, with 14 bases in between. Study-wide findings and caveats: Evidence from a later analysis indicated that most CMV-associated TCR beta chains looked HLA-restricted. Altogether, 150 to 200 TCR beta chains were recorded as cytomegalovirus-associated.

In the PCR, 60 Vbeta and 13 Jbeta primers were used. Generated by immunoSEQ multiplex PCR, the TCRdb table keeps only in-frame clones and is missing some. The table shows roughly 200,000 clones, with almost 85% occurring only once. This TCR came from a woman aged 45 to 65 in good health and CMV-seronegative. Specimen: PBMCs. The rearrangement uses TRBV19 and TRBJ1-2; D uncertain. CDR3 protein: CASRQLAQDGYTF. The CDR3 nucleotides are TGTGCCAGTAGACAGCTAGCCCAGGATGGCTACACCTTC.